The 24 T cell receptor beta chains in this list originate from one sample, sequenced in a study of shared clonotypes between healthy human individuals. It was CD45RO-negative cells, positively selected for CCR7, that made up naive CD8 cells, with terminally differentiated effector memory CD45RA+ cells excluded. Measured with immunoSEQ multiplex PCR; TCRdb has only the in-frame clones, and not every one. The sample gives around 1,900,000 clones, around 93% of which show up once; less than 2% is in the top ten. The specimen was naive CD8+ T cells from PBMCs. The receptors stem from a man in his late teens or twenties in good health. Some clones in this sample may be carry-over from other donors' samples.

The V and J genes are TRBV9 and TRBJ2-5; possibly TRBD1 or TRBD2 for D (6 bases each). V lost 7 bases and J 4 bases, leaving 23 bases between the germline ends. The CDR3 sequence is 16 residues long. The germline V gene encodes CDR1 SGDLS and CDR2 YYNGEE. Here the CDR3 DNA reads TGTGCCAGCTCACGGGGGCCTAGTAACGGGGGAGAGACCCAGTACTTC. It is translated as CASSRGPSNGGETQYF.

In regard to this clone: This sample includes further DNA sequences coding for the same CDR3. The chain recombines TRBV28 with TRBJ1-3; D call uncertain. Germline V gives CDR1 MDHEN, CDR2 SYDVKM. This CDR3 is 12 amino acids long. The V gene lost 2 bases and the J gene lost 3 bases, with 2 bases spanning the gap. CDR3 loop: CASSLSGNTIYF. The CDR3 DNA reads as TGTGCCAGCAGTTTAAGTGGAAACACCATATATTTT. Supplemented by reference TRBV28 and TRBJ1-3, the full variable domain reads DVKVTQSSRYLVKRTGEKVFLECVQDMDHENMFWYRQDPGLGLRLIYFSYDVKMKEKGDIPEGYSVSREKKERFSLILESASTNQTSMYLCASSLSGNTIYFGEGSWLTVV.

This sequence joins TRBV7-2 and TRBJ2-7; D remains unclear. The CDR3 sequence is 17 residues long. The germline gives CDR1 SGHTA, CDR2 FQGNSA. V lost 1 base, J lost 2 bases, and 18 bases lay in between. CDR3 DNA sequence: TGTGCCAGCAGCTTAGTTGGCGACTTTCCGATTACCTACGAGCAGTACTTC. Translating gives CASSLVGDFPITYEQYF.

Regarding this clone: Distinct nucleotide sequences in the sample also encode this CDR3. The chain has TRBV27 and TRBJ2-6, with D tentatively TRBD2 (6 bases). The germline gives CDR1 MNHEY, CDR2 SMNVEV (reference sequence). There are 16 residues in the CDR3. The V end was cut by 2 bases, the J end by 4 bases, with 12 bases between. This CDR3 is CASSLGRGSGANVLTF. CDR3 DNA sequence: TGTGCCAGCAGTTTAGGGCGGGGCTCAGGGGCCAACGTCCTGACTTTC.

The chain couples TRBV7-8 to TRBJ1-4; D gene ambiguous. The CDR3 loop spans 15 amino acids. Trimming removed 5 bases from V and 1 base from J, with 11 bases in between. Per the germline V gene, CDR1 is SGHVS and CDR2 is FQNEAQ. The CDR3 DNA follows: TGTGCCAGCAGCCCAATCTGGGGAACTAATGAAAAACTGTTTTTT. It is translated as CASSPIWGTNEKLFF. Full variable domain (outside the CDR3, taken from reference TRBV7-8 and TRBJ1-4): GAGVSQSPRYKVAKRGQDVALRCDPISGHVSLFWYQQALGQGPEFLTYFQNEAQLDKSGLPSDRFFAERPEGSVSTLKIQRTQQEDSAVYLCASSPIWGTNEKLFFGSGTQLSVL.

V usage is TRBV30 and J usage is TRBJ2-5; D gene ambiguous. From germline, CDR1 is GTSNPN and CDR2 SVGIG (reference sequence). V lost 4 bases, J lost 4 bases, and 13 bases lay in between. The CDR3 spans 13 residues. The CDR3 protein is CAWNVLVGETQYF. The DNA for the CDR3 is TGTGCCTGGAATGTCCTGGTTGGAGAGACCCAGTACTTC.

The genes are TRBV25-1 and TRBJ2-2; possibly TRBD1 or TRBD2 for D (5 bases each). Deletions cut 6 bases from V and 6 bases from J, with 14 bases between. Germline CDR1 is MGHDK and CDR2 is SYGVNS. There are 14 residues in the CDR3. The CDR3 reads CASREAGNPGELFF. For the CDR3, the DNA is TGTGCCAGCAGGGAGGCAGGGAATCCCGGGGAGCTGTTTTTT.

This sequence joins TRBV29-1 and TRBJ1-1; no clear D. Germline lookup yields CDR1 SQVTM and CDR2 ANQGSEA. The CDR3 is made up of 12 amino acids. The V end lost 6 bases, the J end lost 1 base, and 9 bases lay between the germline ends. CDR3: CSVIGSNTEAFF. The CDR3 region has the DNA TGCAGCGTCATTGGGTCGAACACTGAAGCTTTCTTT.

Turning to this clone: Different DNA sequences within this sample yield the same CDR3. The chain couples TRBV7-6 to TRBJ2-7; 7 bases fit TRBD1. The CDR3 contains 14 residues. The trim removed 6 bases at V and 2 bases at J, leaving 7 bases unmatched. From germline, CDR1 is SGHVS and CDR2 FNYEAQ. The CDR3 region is CASSSRQGTYEQYF. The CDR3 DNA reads TGTGCCAGCAGTTCGAGACAGGGAACCTACGAGCAGTACTTC. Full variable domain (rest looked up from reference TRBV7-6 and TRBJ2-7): GAGVSQSPRYKVTKRGQDVALRCDPISGHVSLYWYRQALGQGPEFLTYFNYEAQQDKSGLPNDRFSAERPEGSISTLTIQRTEQRDSAMYRCASSSRQGTYEQYFGPGTRLTVT.

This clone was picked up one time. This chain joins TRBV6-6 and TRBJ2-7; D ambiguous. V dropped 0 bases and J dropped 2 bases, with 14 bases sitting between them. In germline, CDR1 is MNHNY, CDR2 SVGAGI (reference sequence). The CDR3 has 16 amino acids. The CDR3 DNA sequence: TGTGCCAGCAGTTACTCAGGCCCCCAACGTCCCTACGAGCAGTACTTC. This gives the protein CASSYSGPQRPYEQYF.

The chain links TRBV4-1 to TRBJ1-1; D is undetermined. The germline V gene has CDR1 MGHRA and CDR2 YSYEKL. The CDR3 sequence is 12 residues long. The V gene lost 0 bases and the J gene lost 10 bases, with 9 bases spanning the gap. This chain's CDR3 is CASSQDGLGAFF. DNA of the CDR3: TGCGCCAGCAGCCAAGATGGACTGGGAGCTTTCTTT.

The CDR3 spells CASSSPTGLAGDFYEQYF. The DNA for the CDR3 is TGTGCCAGCAGTTCCCCGACGGGTCTAGCGGGAGACTTCTACGAGCAGTACTTC. V and J are TRBV28 and TRBJ2-7, with TRBD2 matching 10 bases. The CDR3 runs 18 residues. The V and J ends lost 4 bases and 3 bases, in that order; junction bases with no gene match: 15. CDR1 and CDR2 (germline): MDHEN, SYDVKM.

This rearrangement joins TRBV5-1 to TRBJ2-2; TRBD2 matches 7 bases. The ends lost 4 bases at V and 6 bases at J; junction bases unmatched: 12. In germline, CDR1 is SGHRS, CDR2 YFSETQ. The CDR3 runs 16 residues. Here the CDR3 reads CASSLERDPVAGELFF. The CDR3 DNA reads TGCGCCAGCAGCCTGGAGCGGGACCCCGTGGCCGGGGAGCTGTTTTTT.

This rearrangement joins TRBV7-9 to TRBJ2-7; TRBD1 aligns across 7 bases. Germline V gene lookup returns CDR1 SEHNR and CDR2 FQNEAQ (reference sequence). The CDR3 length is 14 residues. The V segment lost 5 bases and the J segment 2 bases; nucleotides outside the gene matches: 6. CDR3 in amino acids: CASSHDRATYEQYF. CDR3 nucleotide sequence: TGTGCCAGCAGCCACGACAGGGCTACCTACGAGCAGTACTTC.

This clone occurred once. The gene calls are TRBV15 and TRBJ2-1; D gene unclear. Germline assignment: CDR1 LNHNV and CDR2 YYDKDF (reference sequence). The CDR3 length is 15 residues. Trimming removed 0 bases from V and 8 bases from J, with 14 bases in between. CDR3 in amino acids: CATSREGTRTDEQFF. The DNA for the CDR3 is TGTGCCACCAGCAGAGAGGGCACTCGGACGGATGAGCAGTTCTTC.

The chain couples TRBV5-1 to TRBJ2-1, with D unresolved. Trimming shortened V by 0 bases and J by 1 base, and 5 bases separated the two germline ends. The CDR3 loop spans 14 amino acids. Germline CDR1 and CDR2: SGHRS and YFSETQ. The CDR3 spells CASSLVGSYNEQFF. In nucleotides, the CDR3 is TGCGCCAGCAGCTTGGTGGGATCCTACAATGAGCAGTTCTTC.

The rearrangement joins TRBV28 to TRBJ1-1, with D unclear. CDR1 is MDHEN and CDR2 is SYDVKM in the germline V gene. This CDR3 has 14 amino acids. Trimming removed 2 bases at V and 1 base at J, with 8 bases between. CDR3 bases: TGTGCCAGCAGTTTACACCGAGGGAACACTGAAGCTTTCTTT. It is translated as CASSLHRGNTEAFF.

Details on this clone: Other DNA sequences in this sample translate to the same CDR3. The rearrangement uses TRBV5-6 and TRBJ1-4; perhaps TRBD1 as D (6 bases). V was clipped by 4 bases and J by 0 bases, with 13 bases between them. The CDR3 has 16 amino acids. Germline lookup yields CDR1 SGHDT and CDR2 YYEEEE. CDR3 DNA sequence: TGTGCCAGCAGCCTGACAGGTCCTGCAACTAATGAAAAACTGTTTTTT. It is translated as CASSLTGPATNEKLFF.

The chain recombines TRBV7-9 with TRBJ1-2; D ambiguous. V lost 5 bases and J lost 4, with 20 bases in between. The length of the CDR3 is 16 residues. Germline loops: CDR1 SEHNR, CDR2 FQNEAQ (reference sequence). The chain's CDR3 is CASSAEPLVSPYGYTF. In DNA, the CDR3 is TGTGCCAGCAGCGCCGAACCGCTAGTGAGTCCCTATGGCTACACCTTC. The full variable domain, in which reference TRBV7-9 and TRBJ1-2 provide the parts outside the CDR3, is DTGVSQNPRHKITKRGQNVTFRCDPISEHNRLYWYRQTLGQGPEFLTYFQNEAQLEKSRLLSDRFSAERPKGSFSTLEIQRTEQGDSAMYLCASSAEPLVSPYGYTFGSGTRLTVV.

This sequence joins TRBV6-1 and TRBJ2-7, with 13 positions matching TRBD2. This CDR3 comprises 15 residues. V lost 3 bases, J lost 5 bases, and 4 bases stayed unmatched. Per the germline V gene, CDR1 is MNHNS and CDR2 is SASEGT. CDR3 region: CASSESGLAGNEQYF. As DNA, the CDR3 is TGTGCCAGCAGTGAGTCGGGACTAGCGGGAAACGAGCAGTACTTC.

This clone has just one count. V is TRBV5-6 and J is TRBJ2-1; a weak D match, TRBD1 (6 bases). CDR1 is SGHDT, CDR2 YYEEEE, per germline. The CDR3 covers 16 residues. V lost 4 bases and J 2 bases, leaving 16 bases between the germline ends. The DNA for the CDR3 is TGTGCCAGCAGCACCCGGACAGCCTCCCCCTACAATGAGCAGTTCTTC. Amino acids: CASSTRTASPYNEQFF.

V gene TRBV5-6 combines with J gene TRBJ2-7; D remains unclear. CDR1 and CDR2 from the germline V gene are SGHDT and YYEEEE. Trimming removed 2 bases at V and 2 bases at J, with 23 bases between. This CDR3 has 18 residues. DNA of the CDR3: TGTGCCAGCAGCTTTTTTGTAGGCTCTTTAACTCGGACCTACGAGCAGTACTTC. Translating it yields CASSFFVGSLTRTYEQYF.

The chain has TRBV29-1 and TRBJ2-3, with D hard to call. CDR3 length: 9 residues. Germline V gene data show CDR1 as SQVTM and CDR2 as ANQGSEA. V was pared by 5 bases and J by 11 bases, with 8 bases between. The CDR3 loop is CSVPGWQYF. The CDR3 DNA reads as TGCAGCGTTCCTGGGTGGCAGTATTTT.

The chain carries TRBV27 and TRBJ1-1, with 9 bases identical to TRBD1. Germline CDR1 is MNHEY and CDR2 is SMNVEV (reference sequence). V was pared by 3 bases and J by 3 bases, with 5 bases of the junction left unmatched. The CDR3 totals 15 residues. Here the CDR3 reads CASSFSTGGYTEAFF. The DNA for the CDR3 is TGTGCCAGCAGTTTTTCGACAGGGGGGTACACTGAAGCTTTCTTT.